The clone carrying this TCR beta chain was seen ten or more times. Its antigen is still unknown. TCRdb re-derived calls from the multiplex PCR reads in MiXCR, one entry per CDR3 protein. The sample lists around 230,000 distinct CDR3 sequences, 32% seen once, with more than 1.3% in the top ten. These data belong to a study of breast tumors, draining lymph nodes, adjacent tissues. The CDR3 length is 15 residues. V lost 7 bases, J lost 2 bases, and 9 bases stayed unmatched. Germline V lookup: CDR1 MNHNY, CDR2 SVGAGI (reference sequence). The lymph nodes were axillary draining lymph nodes from breast cancer patients. Study-level results: The data were judged consistent with most tumor T cells coming from lymph node and expanding in tumor. Compared with basal-like, luminal-like tumors shared significantly more repertoire with nontumor tissue.

The J gene is TRBJ2-5, the V gene TRBV6-6; TRBD2 aligns across 8 bases. Specimen: axillary lymph node tissue. This receptor was identified in a female donor with breast cancer. Some clones in this sample may be carry-over from other donors' samples. The CDR3 nucleotides read TGTGCCAGCACTAAAGGCGGGGGGCCGCAAGAGACCCAGTACTTC. Translation: CASTKGGGPQETQYF.